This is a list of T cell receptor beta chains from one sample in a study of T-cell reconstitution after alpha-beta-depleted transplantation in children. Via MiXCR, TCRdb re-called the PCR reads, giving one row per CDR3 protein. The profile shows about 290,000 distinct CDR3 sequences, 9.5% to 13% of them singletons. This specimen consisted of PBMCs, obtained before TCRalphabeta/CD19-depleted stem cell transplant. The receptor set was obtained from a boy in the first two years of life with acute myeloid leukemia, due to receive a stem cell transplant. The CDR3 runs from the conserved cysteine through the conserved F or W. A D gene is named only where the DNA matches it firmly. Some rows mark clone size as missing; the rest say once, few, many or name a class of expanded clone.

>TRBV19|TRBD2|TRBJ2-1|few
CASSIVAGSYNEQFF
TGTGCCAGTAGTATAGTAGCGGGGTCCTACAATGAGCAGTTCTTC
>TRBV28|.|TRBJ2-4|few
CASSTLAGRRNIQYF
TGTGCCAGCAGTACCCTCGCGGGACGGAGAAACATTCAGTACTTC
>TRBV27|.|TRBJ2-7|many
CASSFGGLHEQYF
TGTGCCAGCAGTTTTGGAGGGCTCCACGAGCAGTACTTC
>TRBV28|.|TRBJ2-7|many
CASSSGDTLGGYEQYF
TGTGCCAGCAGTTCGGGGGACACCCTAGGGGGTTACGAGCAGTACTTC
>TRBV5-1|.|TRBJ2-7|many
CASSFSTGYDEQYF
TGCGCCAGCAGCTTCTCGACAGGTTATGACGAGCAGTACTTC
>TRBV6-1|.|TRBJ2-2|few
CASSASHGWGRTNTGELFF
TGTGCCAGCAGTGCGTCCCATGGCTGGGGACGGACCAACACCGGGGAGCTGTTTTTT
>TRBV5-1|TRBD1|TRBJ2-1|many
CASSFPGTGGFNEQFF
TGCGCCAGCAGCTTCCCTGGGACAGGGGGCTTCAATGAGCAGTTCTTC
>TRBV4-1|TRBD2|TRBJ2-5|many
CASSQVAGGRETQYF
TGCGCCAGCAGCCAAGTGGCGGGGGGGAGAGAGACCCAGTACTTC
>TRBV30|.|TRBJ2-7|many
CAWSPIYEQYF
TGTGCCTGGAGTCCGATCTACGAGCAGTACTTC
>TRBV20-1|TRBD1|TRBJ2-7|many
CSAWDRSYEQYF
TGCAGTGCTTGGGACAGGAGCTACGAGCAGTACTTC
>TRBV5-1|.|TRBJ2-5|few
CASKVQGETHYF
TGCGCCAGCAAGGTCCAGGGAGAGACCCATTACTTC
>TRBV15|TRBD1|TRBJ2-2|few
CATDDRDNTGELFF
TGTGCCACAGACGACAGGGATAACACCGGGGAGCTGTTTTTT
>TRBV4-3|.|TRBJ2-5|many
CASSQDRDGWGETQYF
TGCGCCAGCAGCCAAGACAGGGATGGGTGGGGAGAGACCCAGTACTTC
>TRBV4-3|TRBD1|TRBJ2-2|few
CASSLEPGQGASGELFF
TGCGCCAGCAGCTTAGAGCCGGGACAGGGGGCAAGCGGGGAGCTGTTTTTT
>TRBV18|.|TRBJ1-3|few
CASSPQASGNTIYF
TGTGCCAGCTCACCACAGGCTTCTGGAAACACCATATATTTT
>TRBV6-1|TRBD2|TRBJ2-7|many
CASSEALAGSYEQYF
TGTGCCAGCAGTGAAGCGCTAGCGGGCTCCTACGAGCAGTACTTC
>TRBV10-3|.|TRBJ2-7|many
CAISGGAGEEEQYF
TGTGCCATCAGTGGAGGGGCAGGGGAGGAAGAGCAGTACTTC
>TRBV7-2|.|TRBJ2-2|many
CASSSINTGELFF
TGTGCCAGCAGTAGTATTAACACCGGGGAGCTGTTTTTT
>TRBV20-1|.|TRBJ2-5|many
CSARGSGTEYF
TGCAGTGCTAGAGGATCCGGGACGGAGTACTTC
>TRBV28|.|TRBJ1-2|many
CASSLWGDGGYTF
TGTGCCAGCAGTTTGTGGGGAGACGGGGGCTACACCTTC
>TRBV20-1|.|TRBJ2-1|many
CSARTGGEFF
TGCAGTGCACGGACTGGCGGCGAGTTCTTC
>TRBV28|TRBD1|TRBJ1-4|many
CASSFGTGGLLGEKLFF
TGTGCCAGCAGTTTCGGGACAGGGGGGCTTCTTGGTGAAAAACTGTTTTTT
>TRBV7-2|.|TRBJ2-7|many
CASSFEGPSYEQYF
TGTGCCAGCAGCTTTGAGGGGCCCTCCTACGAGCAGTACTTC
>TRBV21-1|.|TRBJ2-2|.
CASRGGSGRGTAGELFF
TGTGCCAGCAGGGGAGGGAGCGGGAGAGGGACCGCCGGGGAGCTGTTTTTT
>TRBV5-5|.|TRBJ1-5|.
CASDSGGGIQPQHF
TGTGCCAGCGATTCTGGGGGGGGGATCCAGCCCCAGCATTTT
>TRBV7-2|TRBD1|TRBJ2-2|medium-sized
CASSLNRGYGELFF
TGTGCCAGCAGCTTAAACAGGGGGTACGGGGAGCTGTTTTTT
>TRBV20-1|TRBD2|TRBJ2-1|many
CSATLRGRAHSYNEQFF
TGCAGTGCTACCCTACGGGGGAGGGCCCACTCCTACAATGAGCAGTTCTTC
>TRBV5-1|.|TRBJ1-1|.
CASRAAGNTEAFF
TGCGCCAGCAGGGCGGCAGGGAACACTGAAGCTTTCTTT
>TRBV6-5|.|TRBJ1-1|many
CASSYTRGASEAFF
TGTGCCAGCAGTTACACCCGGGGCGCATCCGAAGCTTTCTTT
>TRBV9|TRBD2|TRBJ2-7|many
CASTPGGYISYEQYF
TGTGCCAGCACACCGGGGGGGTATATCTCCTACGAGCAGTACTTC
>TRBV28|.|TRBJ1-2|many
CASKKRGTNYGYTF
TGTGCCAGCAAAAAAAGGGGCACTAACTATGGCTACACCTTC
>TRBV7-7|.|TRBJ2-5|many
CASSLGGSAEETQYF
TGTGCCAGCAGCTTAGGGGGGTCGGCTGAGGAGACCCAGTACTTC
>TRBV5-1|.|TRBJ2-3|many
CASSSPTPTTDTQYF
TGCGCCAGCAGCTCCCCAACTCCTACCACAGATACGCAGTATTTT
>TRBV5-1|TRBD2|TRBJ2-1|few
CASRSGRANEQFF
TGCGCCAGCAGATCAGGGAGGGCGAATGAGCAGTTCTTC
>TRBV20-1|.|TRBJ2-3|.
CSARDDSLSPDTQYF
TGCAGTGCTAGAGATGACAGCCTGAGCCCAGATACGCAGTATTTT
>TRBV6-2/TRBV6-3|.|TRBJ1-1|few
CASSYSRGGTEAFF
TGTGCCAGCAGTTACTCGAGGGGGGGCACTGAAGCTTTCTTT
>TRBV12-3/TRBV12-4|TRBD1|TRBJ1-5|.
CASGIDRDQPQHF
TGTGCCAGCGGAATCGACAGGGATCAGCCCCAGCATTTT
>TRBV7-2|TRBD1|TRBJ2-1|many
CASSSRDRGRWGSYNEQFF
TGTGCCAGCAGCAGCCGGGACAGGGGGCGCTGGGGTTCCTACAATGAGCAGTTCTTC
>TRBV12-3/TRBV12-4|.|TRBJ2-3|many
CASSLNQPFF
TGTGCCAGCAGTTTGAATCAGCCCTTTTTT
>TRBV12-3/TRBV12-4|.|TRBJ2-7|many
CASSPDNSYEQYF
TGTGCCAGCAGTCCGGACAACTCCTACGAGCAGTACTTC
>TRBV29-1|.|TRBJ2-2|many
CSVERLDANTGELFF
TGCAGCGTTGAACGACTCGATGCGAACACCGGGGAGCTGTTTTTT
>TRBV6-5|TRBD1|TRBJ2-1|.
CASSYLGTGNNEQFF
TGTGCCAGCAGTTACTTAGGGACAGGGAACAATGAGCAGTTCTTC
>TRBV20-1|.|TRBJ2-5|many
CSARGQETQYF
TGCAGTGCTCGTGGGCAAGAGACCCAGTACTTC
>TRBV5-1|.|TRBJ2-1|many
CASRYLGSYNEQFF
TGCGCCAGCAGATACCTAGGCTCCTACAATGAGCAGTTCTTC
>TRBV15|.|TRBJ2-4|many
CATSREERPRNIQYF
TGTGCCACCAGCAGAGAAGAAAGGCCTAGAAACATTCAGTACTTC
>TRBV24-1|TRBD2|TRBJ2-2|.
CATPARASGTGELFF
TGTGCCACCCCGGCTAGGGCTAGCGGAACCGGGGAGCTGTTTTTT
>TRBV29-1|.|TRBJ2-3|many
CSVELTGTDTQYF
TGCAGCGTTGAATTGACGGGCACAGATACGCAGTATTTT
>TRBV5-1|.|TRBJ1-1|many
CASSLPGARDTEAFF
TGCGCCAGCAGTTTACCAGGGGCCAGGGACACTGAAGCTTTCTTT
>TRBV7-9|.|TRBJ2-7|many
CASSLVQGQGHYEQYF
TGTGCCAGCAGCTTAGTTCAAGGGCAGGGCCACTACGAGCAGTACTTC
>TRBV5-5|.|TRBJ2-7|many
CASSLLRGLYYEQYF
TGTGCCAGCAGCTTGTTACGGGGACTCTACTACGAGCAGTACTTC
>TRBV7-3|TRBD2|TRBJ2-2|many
CASSLNPLAGGTGELFF
TGTGCCAGCAGCCTAAATCCCCTAGCGGGGGGCACCGGGGAGCTGTTTTTT
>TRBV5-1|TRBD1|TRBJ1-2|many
CASSSGTANYGYTF
TGTGCCAGCAGTTCCGGGACAGCTAACTATGGCTACACCTTC
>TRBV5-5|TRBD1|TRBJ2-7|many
CASSFDRGLYEQYF
TGTGCCAGCAGCTTCGATAGGGGGCTCTACGAGCAGTACTTC
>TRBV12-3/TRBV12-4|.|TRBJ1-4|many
CASSPARDEGEKLFF
TGTGCCAGCAGCCCAGCCCGGGACGAGGGTGAAAAACTGTTTTTT